Following are 8 T cell receptor beta chains from one sample sequenced in a study of OX40 agonist ivuxolimab in advanced cancers. Repertoires were generated with immunoSEQ multiplex PCR, while TCRdb's copy carries only in-frame clones and drops some. The data hold some 20,000 clones, with 80% to 90% observed a single time. The sample was CD4+ or CD8+ T cells sorted from blood, taken in a trial of the OX40 agonist ivuxolimab. The source is an adult with an advanced solid tumor such as melanoma, head and neck, liver or kidney cancer.

V is TRBV19 and J is TRBJ1-5, with D possibly matching TRBD1 (5 bases). The CDR3 consists of 16 residues. Between the trimmed V and J ends, which lost 5 bases and 0 bases, there was a span of 14 bases. Germline CDR1 and CDR2: LNHDA and SQIVND (reference sequence). CDR3 loop: CASSAALGDSNQPQHF. CDR3 DNA: TGTGCCAGTAGTGCCGCCTTGGGGGATAGCAATCAGCCCCAGCATTTT.

V and J are TRBV10-3 and TRBJ2-3; 9 bases are a match to TRBD2. Unmatched junction bases numbered 8, after V lost 3 bases and J lost 7 bases. The CDR3 totals 15 residues. The germline V gene has CDR1 ENHRY and CDR2 SYGVKD. The CDR3 DNA reads TGTGCCATCAGTGAAGGGGCGGGAGGGCCGAATACGCAGTATTTT. Protein sequence: CAISEGAGGPNTQYF.

V gene TRBV5-4 combines with J gene TRBJ2-7; TRBD2 aligns across 7 bases. This CDR3 contains 16 residues. Germline values: CDR1 SGHNT, CDR2 YYREEE (reference sequence). J was trimmed by 2 bases and V by 4 bases; bases with no gene match: 12. CDR3 bases: TGTGCCAGCAGCGGAGGGGAGGGGCGGGGGACCTACGAGCAGTACTTC. It codes for CASSGGEGRGTYEQYF. The full variable domain, with the rest looked up from reference TRBV5-4 and TRBJ2-7, is ETGVTQSPTHLIKTRGQQVTLRCSSQSGHNTVSWYQQALGQGPQFIFQYYREEENGRGNFPPRFSGLQFPNYSSELNVNALELDDSALYLCASSGGEGRGTYEQYFGPGTRLTVT.

V is TRBV11-2 and J is TRBJ2-5; a possible D gene is TRBD2 (6 bases). The DNA end is a closer match to TRBJ2-7, so the J assignment may be wrong. The length of the CDR3 is 15 residues. The germline V gene has CDR1 SGHAT and CDR2 FQNNGV. CDR3 protein: CASSLAAGSTYEQYF. CDR3 coding DNA: TGTGCCAGCAGCTTAGCCGCGGGATCAACCTACGAGCAGTACTTC.

The chain combines TRBV10-2 with TRBJ2-1, with 11 bases that match TRBD2. In germline, CDR1 is WSHSY, CDR2 SAAADI. This CDR3 contains 15 residues. Losses at the gene ends were 5 bases for V and 2 bases for J; bases not matched to a gene: 2. The CDR3 region is CASSLAGGAYNEQFF. CDR3 nucleotides: TGCGCCAGCAGTTTAGCGGGGGGGGCCTACAATGAGCAGTTCTTC.

The rearrangement joins TRBV9 to TRBJ2-5; maybe TRBD2 (5 bases). The CDR3 spans 15 residues. The germline gives CDR1 SGDLS, CDR2 YYNGEE. The V end lost 0 bases, the J end lost 4 bases, and 13 bases lay between the germline ends. CDR3 in DNA: TGTGCCAGCAGCGTAGACGAGGGAGTGTTAGAGACCCAGTACTTC. This codes for CASSVDEGVLETQYF.

The J gene is TRBJ1-1, the V gene TRBV10-2, with a tentative D call TRBD1 (5 bases). Germline loops: CDR1 WSHSY, CDR2 SAAADI. CDR3 length: 14 residues. The V gene lost 7 bases and the J gene lost 0 bases, with 12 bases spanning the gap. In DNA, the CDR3 is TGCGCCAGCACCCTGGGGGGGGTGAACACTGAAGCTTTCTTT. Its translation is CASTLGGVNTEAFF.

The chain carries TRBV6-6 and TRBJ2-6; D is undetermined. Germline V gives CDR1 MNHNY, CDR2 SVGAGI (reference sequence). There are 10 residues in the CDR3. V was cut by 11 bases and J by 1 base, with 0 bases left in between. CDR3 in amino acids: CASGANVLTF. The CDR3 DNA follows: TGTGCCTCTGGGGCCAACGTCCTGACTTTC.